A single sample gave rise to the 27 T cell receptor beta chains below, sequenced in a study of T cells in Graves' hyperthyroidism and ophthalmopathy. RNA transcripts gave rise to amplified TCR beta CDR3 regions. During a first-round RT-PCR of the TCR CDR3, the HTBI primer set was used. One entry per CDR3 protein, called by TCRdb with MiXCR from the multiplex PCR reads. The sample contains a few hundred thousand distinct CDR3 sequences, 20% to 25% of which appear only once. Source material: blood. These TCRs come from a woman in her forties or fifties with Graves' hyperthyroidism.

The chain combines TRBV11-3 with TRBJ1-1, with 7 nucleotides matching TRBD1. Germline V gene sequence: CDR1 SGHNT, CDR2 YENEEA. This CDR3 region has 18 residues. Unmatched junction bases numbered 13, after V lost 0 bases and J lost 3 bases. CDR3 sequence: CASSLDRFGGRGDTEAFF. CDR3 nucleotides: TGTGCCAGCAGCTTAGATCGTTTTGGGGGCAGGGGGGACACTGAAGCTTTCTTT.

The chain joins TRBV5-1 to TRBJ2-1; tentatively, D is TRBD1 or TRBD2 (6 bases each). Between the trimmed V and J ends, which lost 3 bases and 8 bases, there was a span of 18 bases. CDR1 and CDR2 (germline): SGHRS, YFSETQ. The length of the CDR3 is 15 residues. The CDR3 reads CASSSQGWGVHEQFF. CDR3 bases: TGCGCCAGCAGCTCACAGGGTTGGGGGGTTCATGAGCAGTTCTTC.

This chain joins TRBV14 and TRBJ1-1, with D perhaps matching TRBD1 (5 bases). CDR1 and CDR2 from the germline V gene are SGHDN and FVKESK. Trimming took 3 bases from V and 3 from J, leaving 14 bases between them. The CDR3 length is 15 residues. CDR3 sequence reads: CASSQTGRRDTEAFF. CDR3 DNA: TGTGCCAGCAGCCAGACGGGACGGAGAGACACTGAAGCTTTCTTT.

The rearrangement links TRBV3-1 to TRBJ2-5, with 11 bases identical to TRBD2. The CDR3 is 14 amino acids. The V gene end was trimmed by 2 bases and the J gene end by 5 bases; junction bases not matched to a gene: 1. Per the germline V gene, CDR1 is LGHDT and CDR2 is YNNKEL (reference sequence). The CDR3 nucleotides are TGTGCCAGCAGCCAACTAGCGGGGGGTGAGACCCAGTACTTC. It translates to CASSQLAGGETQYF.

This clonotype was counted ten times or more. The chain uses TRBV11-1 and TRBJ2-1, with a possible D match to TRBD2 (5 bases). The V end was cut by 6 bases, the J end by 8 bases, with 11 bases between. This CDR3 has 12 residues. Per germline, CDR1 SGHAT and CDR2 FQDESV (reference sequence). CDR3 region: CASSGGYYEQFF. In nucleotides, the CDR3 is TGTGCCAGCAGTGGCGGGTACTATGAGCAGTTCTTC.

There are many counts of this clonotype. This sequence joins TRBV6-1 and TRBJ1-1; 8 bases are shared with TRBD1. Germline assignment: CDR1 MNHNS and CDR2 SASEGT. V shed 8 bases, J shed 5 bases, and the junction held 10 bases outside the gene matches. The CDR3 runs 14 residues. CDR3 sequence reads: CASARGTGRTEAFF. The CDR3 region has the DNA TGTGCCAGCGCCCGAGGGACAGGAAGGACTGAAGCTTTCTTT.

There are a few counts of this clonotype. One end of the junction varies from germline; a read error may be responsible. The rearrangement joins TRBV28 to TRBJ1-2; D possibly corresponds to TRBD1 (5 bases). Germline CDR1 and CDR2: MDHEN and SYDVKM. CDR3 length: 13 residues. CDR3: CASSLPFPGRRAF. Here the CDR3 DNA reads TGTGCCAGCAGTTTACCATTTCCGGGACGGCGGGCCTTC.

This clonotype was detected many times. V usage is TRBV7-8 and J usage is TRBJ2-1; D gene uncertain. V dropped 1 base and J dropped 5 bases, with 15 bases sitting between them. Per germline, CDR1 SGHVS and CDR2 FQNEAQ. This CDR3 has 16 amino acids. The CDR3 loop reads CASSLGRHLVDNEQFF. CDR3 DNA: TGTGCCAGCAGCTTAGGGCGGCACCTTGTCGACAATGAGCAGTTCTTC.

The table lists this clonotype with many counts. The chain combines TRBV5-1 with TRBJ1-2; D is unclear. Germline V gene data show CDR1 as SGHRS and CDR2 as YFSETQ. The CDR3 consists of 13 residues. V dropped 0 bases and J dropped 4 bases, with 7 bases sitting between them. Here the CDR3 reads CASSLEHRYGYTF. The CDR3 DNA reads TGCGCCAGCAGCTTGGAACACCGCTATGGCTACACCTTC.

V usage is TRBV19 and J usage is TRBJ1-5, with 8 bases that match TRBD1. This CDR3 has 15 amino acids. V lost 4 bases and J lost 3; bases outside the gene matches: 5. The germline V gene has CDR1 LNHDA and CDR2 SQIVND (reference sequence). The chain's CDR3 is CASSRQGATNQPQHF. The CDR3 nucleotides read TGTGCCAGTAGTAGGCAGGGGGCCACCAATCAGCCCCAGCATTTT.

This chain joins TRBV5-4 and TRBJ2-2; unclear D gene. This CDR3 region has 18 residues. Germline V gene lookup returns CDR1 SGHNT and CDR2 YYREEE (reference sequence). V lost 3 bases and J lost 2, with 20 bases in between. DNA for the CDR3: TGTGCCAGCAGCTCCTCAGCGAAATCCCTGAAAAACACCGGGGAGCTGTTTTTT. Protein product: CASSSSAKSLKNTGELFF.

A note on this clonotype: This may come from a read error, since a much larger clone is one base off. The J gene is TRBJ2-1, the V gene TRBV6-1; D might be TRBD2 (6 bases). The CDR3 has 16 amino acids. The V gene's germline CDR1 is MNHNS and CDR2 SASEGT. This CDR3 reads CACRFGREKSYNEQFF. Written as DNA, the CDR3 is TGTGCCTGCAGATTCGGTCGGGAGAAATCCTACAATGAGCAGTTCTTC.

This clonotype appeared many times. The CDR3 spells CASSLAQNTEAFF. CDR3 sequence (DNA): TGTGCCAGCAGCTTAGCCCAGAACACTGAAGCTTTCTTT. The chain carries TRBV11-2 and TRBJ1-1; D is unresolved. Trimming cost V 1 base and J 1 base, with 4 bases left between them. Germline V CDR1 and CDR2: SGHAT, FQNNGV. The CDR3 is made up of 13 amino acids.

This clonotype has at least ten counts. This rearrangement joins TRBV7-8 to TRBJ1-4; D call uncertain. CDR1 SGHVS and CDR2 FQNEAQ come from the germline V gene. Trimming shortened V by 5 bases and J by 5 bases, and 21 bases separated the two germline ends. The CDR3 is 17 residues long. This CDR3 reads CASSPGPIKVHNEKLFF. Written as DNA, the CDR3 is TGTGCCAGCAGCCCAGGCCCTATCAAGGTCCACAATGAAAAACTGTTTTTT.

The sample holds a few counts of this clonotype. The rearrangement joins TRBV19 to TRBJ2-7; D remains unclear. This CDR3 comprises 15 residues. V lost 7 bases to trimming and J lost 1 base, with 17 bases between them. The V gene's germline CDR1 is LNHDA and CDR2 SQIVND (reference sequence). CDR3 sequence: CASTVSWGKSYEQYF. The CDR3 DNA reads as TGTGCCAGTACCGTGTCCTGGGGAAAGTCCTACGAGCAGTACTTC.

V gene TRBV4-1 combines with J gene TRBJ2-7; D possibly matches TRBD1 or TRBD2 (6 bases each). Germline loops: CDR1 MGHRA, CDR2 YSYEKL. CDR3 length: 16 amino acids. Trimming cost V 0 bases and J 3 bases, with 15 bases left between them. The CDR3 is CASSQERSGDFYEQYF. The CDR3 nucleotides are TGCGCCAGCAGCCAAGAGAGGTCAGGGGACTTCTACGAGCAGTACTTC.

The chain couples TRBV7-9 to TRBJ1-1, with D maybe TRBD1 (6 bases). This CDR3 is 15 amino acids long. V lost 5 bases and J lost 1, with 14 bases in between. Germline V gene lookup returns CDR1 SEHNR and CDR2 FQNEAQ (reference sequence). As DNA, the CDR3 is TGTGCCAGCAGCACCCGACGGACAGCGAACACTGAAGCTTTCTTT. Translating it yields CASSTRRTANTEAFF.

The chain combines TRBV11-2 with TRBJ2-5; possible D gene TRBD2, 6 bases. With 6 bases removed from V and 1 base from J, the gap between germline ends came to 9 bases. Germline lookup yields CDR1 SGHAT and CDR2 FQNNGV. There are 13 residues in the CDR3. The CDR3 here is CASSRGSQETQYF. CDR3 in DNA: TGTGCCAGCAGTCGGGGGAGCCAAGAGACCCAGTACTTC.

This clonotype was found a few times. The chain employs TRBV7-9 and TRBJ1-5; no reliable D call. Per the germline V gene, CDR1 is SEHNR and CDR2 is FQNEAQ (reference sequence). The CDR3 length is 14 residues. The V gene lost 5 bases and the J gene lost 3 bases, with 11 bases spanning the gap. CDR3 residues: CASSTDGYNQPQHF. The CDR3 nucleotides are TGTGCCAGCAGCACGGACGGCTACAATCAGCCCCAGCATTTT.

This clonotype came up many times. The J gene is TRBJ1-1, the V gene TRBV5-1; 8 bases match TRBD1. The CDR3 runs to 18 residues. Germline CDR1 SGHRS, CDR2 YFSETQ. The V and J ends lost 4 bases and 0 bases, in that order; junction bases with no gene match: 14. CDR3 in amino acids: CASSQSGQGGGMNTEAFF. The CDR3 DNA reads TGCGCCAGCAGCCAATCAGGACAGGGAGGGGGCATGAACACTGAAGCTTTCTTT.

This clonotype was counted many times. This rearrangement joins TRBV6-5 to TRBJ2-2; D is unclear. Per the germline V gene, CDR1 is MNHEY and CDR2 is SVGAGI. Deletions cut 0 bases from V and 7 bases from J, with 6 bases between. This CDR3 has 13 amino acids. The CDR3 protein is CASSYSTSGELFF. The CDR3 nucleotides are TGTGCCAGCAGTTACTCGACGAGCGGGGAGCTGTTTTTT.

This clonotype turned up a few times. The chain couples TRBV7-2 to TRBJ2-1, with 8 bases fitting TRBD2. The CDR3 runs 15 residues. V gave up 5 bases and J gave up 2 bases; unmatched junction bases: 5. Germline loops: CDR1 SGHTA, CDR2 FQGNSA. The CDR3 here is CASSPNSGAYNEQFF. CDR3 DNA sequence: TGTGCCAGCAGCCCAAATAGCGGGGCCTACAATGAGCAGTTCTTC.

The J gene is TRBJ1-6, the V gene TRBV11-2; D remains unclear. This CDR3 comprises 15 residues. Trimming cost V 2 bases and J 6 bases, with 11 bases left between them. Germline V CDR1 and CDR2: SGHAT, FQNNGV. CDR3 amino acids: CASSLYESSNSPLHF. The CDR3 bases are TGTGCCAGCAGCTTATACGAGAGTTCTAATTCACCCCTCCACTTT.

Only one count was recorded for this clonotype. This chain joins TRBV12-3 or TRBV12-4 and TRBJ1-1; weak D call: TRBD1 (5 bases). V was cut by 5 bases and J by 5 bases, with 12 bases left in between. CDR3 length equals 13 residues. CDR3 DNA sequence: TGTGCCAGCAGTCGGACGGAGGGGACTGAAGCTTTCTTT. Its protein is CASSRTEGTEAFF.

This clonotype was counted many times. The J gene is TRBJ2-7, the V gene TRBV27, with 7 bases lining up with TRBD2. The germline V gene encodes CDR1 MNHEY and CDR2 SMNVEV (reference sequence). V lost 6 bases to trimming and J lost 8 bases; unmatched junction nucleotides: 7. The CDR3 sequence is 12 residues long. CDR3 in amino acids: CASRVAGEQQYF. The CDR3 DNA sequence: TGTGCCAGCAGAGTGGCGGGAGAACAGCAGTACTTC.

V gene TRBV6-2 or TRBV6-3 combines with J gene TRBJ1-4; D not resolved. The germline gives CDR1 MNHEY, CDR2 SVGEGT. V lost 0 bases and J lost 0, with 5 bases in between. This CDR3 is 15 amino acids long. The CDR3 is CASSYSGATNEKLFF. CDR3 in DNA: TGTGCCAGCAGTTACTCGGGAGCAACTAATGAAAAACTGTTTTTT.

The table lists this clonotype with many counts. The chain recombines TRBV28 with TRBJ1-4, with 7 bases identical to TRBD1. Germline V gene sequence: CDR1 MDHEN, CDR2 SYDVKM. CDR3 length: 15 residues. J lost 11 bases, V lost 1 base, and 10 bases had no gene match. The CDR3 region is CASSLSGDTGVKLFF. In DNA form, the CDR3 reads TGTGCCAGCAGTTTATCCGGGGATACAGGGGTGAAACTGTTTTTT.